A single sample is the source of the 25 T cell receptor beta chains below, sequenced in a study of neurological immune-mediated disorders. MiXCR, applied by TCRdb to the 5' RACE reads, yields one record per CDR3 protein. Of about 53,000 distinct CDR3 sequences in the sample, over 15% were seen once. Material for sequencing was PBMCs. The source is a man aged 60-69 years in good health.

The table lists this clonotype with many counts. CDR3 protein: CASSYRGQPNQPQHF. In DNA, the CDR3 is TGTGCCAGCAGTTACCGGGGACAGCCTAATCAGCCCCAGCATTTT. This chain uses TRBV6-5 with TRBJ1-5; TRBD1 aligns across 7 bases. CDR1 MNHEY and CDR2 SVGAGI come from the germline V gene. The CDR3 is 15 residues long. V was pared by 2 bases and J by 4 bases, with 5 bases of the junction left unmatched.

This clonotype showed up many times. This sequence joins TRBV7-2 and TRBJ2-3; tentatively, D is TRBD2 (6 bases). The CDR3 has 15 residues. CDR1 is SGHTA, CDR2 FQGNSA, per germline. Trimming took 1 base from V and 1 from J, leaving 9 bases between them. The CDR3 reads CASSLVGGGTDTQYF. DNA of the CDR3: TGTGCCAGCAGCTTAGTAGGAGGGGGCACAGATACGCAGTATTTT.

This clonotype came up many times. The chain uses TRBV29-1 and TRBJ2-7; 10 bases agree with TRBD1. This CDR3 has 14 amino acids. The germline CDR1 and CDR2 sequences are SQVTM and ANQGSEA. Germline trimming cut 2 bases from V and 2 bases from J; bases unmatched to any gene: 3. This CDR3 is CSVEKGTGAYEQYF. The CDR3 DNA reads TGCAGCGTTGAAAAGGGGACAGGGGCCTACGAGCAGTACTTC.

This clonotype was seen at least ten times. The CDR3 DNA sequence: TGCAGCGTTGAATCGAATCGGAACCCCTACGAGCAGTACTTC. This codes for CSVESNRNPYEQYF. The chain carries TRBV29-1 and TRBJ2-7; D remains ambiguous. The length of the CDR3 is 14 residues. Trimming cost V 2 bases and J 2 bases, with 13 bases left between them. In germline, CDR1 is SQVTM, CDR2 ANQGSEA.

The chain recombines TRBV7-3 with TRBJ2-1; TRBD2 might be the D (6 bases). V lost 5 bases and J lost 2, with 16 bases in between. Germline V gene lookup returns CDR1 SGHTA and CDR2 FQGTGA. CDR3 length: 16 residues. The CDR3 is CASSPNDGGPYNEQFF. Written as DNA, the CDR3 is TGTGCCAGCAGCCCGAATGACGGGGGACCCTACAATGAGCAGTTCTTC.

In this sample, this clonotype turned up many times. The V gene is TRBV28, the J gene TRBJ2-7, with 7 bases identical to TRBD1. Per germline, CDR1 MDHEN and CDR2 SYDVKM. The CDR3 spans 16 residues. V was pared by 5 bases and J by 1 base, with 11 bases of the junction left unmatched. CDR3 DNA sequence: TGTGCCAGCAGTCGCCCCCGACAGGGCCGGTCCTACGAGCAGTACTTC. This sequence encodes CASSRPRQGRSYEQYF.

This clonotype was picked up many times. CDR3 sequence (DNA): TGTGCCAGCAGCTCCGGCGCTTTGCGGGCATACAATGAGCAGTTCTTC. This sequence encodes CASSSGALRAYNEQFF. This chain joins TRBV11-2 and TRBJ2-1, with D perhaps TRBD2 (5 bases). Trimming stripped 4 bases from V and 4 bases from J, with 17 bases between. The CDR3 sequence is 16 residues long. The germline V gene has CDR1 SGHAT and CDR2 FQNNGV.

In this sample, this clonotype turned up many times. The chain links TRBV18 to TRBJ2-5, with TRBD2 identical over 7 bases. There are 13 residues in the CDR3. Per the germline V gene, CDR1 is KGHSH and CDR2 is LQKENI. J gave up 1 base and V 8 bases, and 4 bases lay outside the gene matches. CDR3 protein: CASNSGRQETQYF. CDR3 DNA sequence: TGTGCCAGCAATAGCGGGCGCCAAGAGACCCAGTACTTC.

V gene TRBV29-1 combines with J gene TRBJ2-7; D is tentatively TRBD1 or TRBD2 (5 bases each). V was cut by 1 base and J by 4 bases, with 14 bases left in between. This CDR3 spans 14 amino acids. The V gene's germline CDR1 is SQVTM and CDR2 ANQGSEA. The CDR3 sequence is CSVEGDGLMYEQYF. In DNA form, the CDR3 reads TGCAGCGTTGAAGGGGACGGGTTAATGTACGAGCAGTACTTC.

This clonotype was counted between two and nine times. The chain combines TRBV6-5 with TRBJ2-7; tentatively, D is TRBD2 (6 bases). Germline V gene data show CDR1 as MNHEY and CDR2 as SVGAGI. CDR3 size: 15 residues. With 0 bases removed from V and 1 base from J, the gap between germline ends came to 10 bases. CDR3 in amino acids: CASSYSTRGSYEQYF. The CDR3 DNA reads TGTGCCAGCAGTTACTCGACGCGGGGATCCTACGAGCAGTACTTC.

Many counts were recorded for this clonotype. The genes are TRBV5-1 and TRBJ2-1, with 8 bases lining up with TRBD1. Germline lookup yields CDR1 SGHRS and CDR2 YFSETQ. Trimming at V came to 1 base and at J to 7 bases, leaving 4 bases not matched to a gene. The CDR3 extends over 14 amino acids. Written as DNA, the CDR3 is TGCGCCAGCAGCTTGTACAGGGGGTGGAATGAGCAGTTCTTC. It specifies CASSLYRGWNEQFF.

This clonotype was seen many times. The chain carries TRBV5-1 and TRBJ2-7; 8 positions match TRBD1. Germline assignment: CDR1 SGHRS and CDR2 YFSETQ. The CDR3 contains 15 residues. J was trimmed by 3 bases and V by 3 bases; bases with no gene match: 8. The CDR3 DNA reads as TGCGCCAGCAGCTCACCGGGACAGGCTATCTACGAGCAGTACTTC. This translates into CASSSPGQAIYEQYF.

This clonotype was recorded many times. The V call is TRBV4-3, the J call TRBJ1-5; the D is unclear. The CDR3 is 14 residues long. Deletions cut 0 bases from V and 9 bases from J, with 12 bases between. The germline CDR1 and CDR2 sequences are LGHNA and YSLEER. The CDR3 loop reads CASSQEGTTRPQHF. The CDR3 DNA reads TGCGCCAGCAGCCAAGAGGGTACAACTCGGCCCCAGCATTTT.

This clonotype was seen ten or more times. The chain employs TRBV29-1 and TRBJ2-4; TRBD2 is a possible D gene (6 bases). CDR1 and CDR2 from the germline V gene are SQVTM and ANQGSEA. Trimming stripped 3 bases from V and 3 bases from J, with 12 bases between. The CDR3 contains 14 residues. In DNA, the CDR3 is TGCAGCGTTGAGGGATGGGGAGGCAAAAACATTCAGTACTTC. Residues: CSVEGWGGKNIQYF.

This clonotype was recorded many times. The chain links TRBV12-3 or TRBV12-4 to TRBJ1-6; a possible D gene is TRBD1 (5 bases). The CDR3 runs 14 residues. V dropped 6 bases and J dropped 9 bases, with 15 bases sitting between them. CDR3 sequence: CASRGRMSSSPLHF. CDR3 DNA: TGTGCCAGCAGGGGACGAATGTCTAGTTCACCCCTCCACTTT.

This clonotype was counted a few times. This chain joins TRBV14 and TRBJ1-2; D is unclear. CDR1 is SGHDN and CDR2 is FVKESK in the germline V gene. V lost 0 bases, J lost 12 bases, and 17 bases lay in between. This CDR3 contains 14 residues. CDR3 sequence: CASSQEITASRHTF. For the CDR3, the DNA is TGTGCCAGCAGCCAAGAGATTACGGCCTCCCGGCACACCTTC.

This clonotype occurred many times. The V and J genes are TRBV7-9 and TRBJ1-2, with 7 bases aligning to TRBD1. This CDR3 comprises 17 residues. The J segment lost 2 bases and the V segment lost 5 bases, leaving 14 bases of the junction unmatched. Germline V gene sequence: CDR1 SEHNR, CDR2 FQNEAQ (reference sequence). CDR3 loop: CASSPPGGGGRNYGYTF. In DNA, the CDR3 is TGTGCCAGCAGCCCACCCGGAGGGGGCGGGAGGAACTATGGCTACACCTTC.

At least ten counts were recorded for this clonotype. The genes are TRBV5-6 and TRBJ1-1; D remains unclear. The CDR3 totals 13 residues. V dropped 0 bases and J dropped 1 base, with 4 bases sitting between them. From germline, CDR1 is SGHDT and CDR2 YYEEEE. CDR3 nucleotide sequence: TGTGCCAGCAGCTTGGTGAGGAACACTGAAGCTTTCTTT. Encoded protein: CASSLVRNTEAFF.

Comment on this clonotype: This may come from a read error, since a much larger clone is one base off. The V and J genes are TRBV7-8 and TRBJ2-7; perhaps TRBD2 as D (6 bases). The germline V gene has CDR1 SGHVS and CDR2 FQNEAQ. V was cut by 3 bases and J by 5 bases, with 23 bases left in between. The length of the CDR3 is 17 residues. CDR3 nucleotides: TGTGCCAGCAGCTTGACCGGGAGCATCGGGACTGGAAACGAGCAGTACTTC. It translates to CASSLTGSIGTGNEQYF.

This clonotype came up many times. This chain uses TRBV27 with TRBJ2-7; possibly TRBD1 for D (5 bases). Germline V gives CDR1 MNHEY, CDR2 SMNVEV (reference sequence). The CDR3 runs 14 residues. The V end was cut by 5 bases, the J end by 3 bases, with 14 bases between. The CDR3 sequence is CASSQRTFSYEQYF. CDR3 coding DNA: TGTGCCAGCAGTCAGAGGACATTCAGCTACGAGCAGTACTTC.

The rearrangement links TRBV20-1 to TRBJ1-2, with D perhaps TRBD1 (5 bases). The germline V and J ends were trimmed by 4 bases and 8 bases, with 14 bases remaining between them. CDR3 length: 12 residues. Per germline, CDR1 DFQATT and CDR2 SNEGSKA (reference sequence). CDR3 protein: CSATWGDRGYTF. Here the CDR3 DNA reads TGCAGTGCTACATGGGGGGACCGGGGCTACACCTTC.

This clonotype has a count of ten or more. V gene TRBV6-6 combines with J gene TRBJ2-1, with D possibly TRBD2 on 6 matching bases. Trimming left V 6 bases short and J 7 bases short, with 19 bases between. CDR1 and CDR2 from the germline V gene are MNHNY and SVGAGI (reference sequence). This CDR3 region has 15 residues. The CDR3 reads CASRPRPGEGNEQFF. The DNA for the CDR3 is TGTGCCAGCAGACCCCGTCCGGGAGAGGGGAATGAGCAGTTCTTC.

This clonotype was counted only a few times. The V call is TRBV12-3 or TRBV12-4, the J call TRBJ1-5; D not certain. Trimming left V 5 bases short and J 1 base short, with 9 bases between. The CDR3 sequence is 14 residues long. DNA for the CDR3: TGTGCCAGCAGTGTTTCCCTAAGCAATCAGCCCCAGCATTTT. It codes for CASSVSLSNQPQHF.

This clonotype was detected many times. This chain joins TRBV7-3 and TRBJ2-2; the D is unclear. Trimming took off 2 bases at V and 1 base at J, with 11 bases between the two ends. This CDR3 comprises 16 residues. CDR1 and CDR2 (germline): SGHTA, FQGTGA. In DNA form, the CDR3 reads TGTGCCAGCAGCTTATTACCCAGATTGAACACCGGGGAGCTGTTTTTT. It is translated as CASSLLPRLNTGELFF.

This clonotype was detected many times. V is TRBV5-1 and J is TRBJ2-2; tentatively, D is TRBD2 (6 bases). Trimming took off 0 bases at V and 4 bases at J, with 13 bases between the two ends. Looked up from germline, CDR1 is SGHRS and CDR2 is YFSETQ. CDR3 size: 16 residues. The CDR3 nucleotides read TGCGCCAGCAGCTTGGGCGGGGATTTAAGCACCGGGGAGCTGTTTTTT. Residues: CASSLGGDLSTGELFF.